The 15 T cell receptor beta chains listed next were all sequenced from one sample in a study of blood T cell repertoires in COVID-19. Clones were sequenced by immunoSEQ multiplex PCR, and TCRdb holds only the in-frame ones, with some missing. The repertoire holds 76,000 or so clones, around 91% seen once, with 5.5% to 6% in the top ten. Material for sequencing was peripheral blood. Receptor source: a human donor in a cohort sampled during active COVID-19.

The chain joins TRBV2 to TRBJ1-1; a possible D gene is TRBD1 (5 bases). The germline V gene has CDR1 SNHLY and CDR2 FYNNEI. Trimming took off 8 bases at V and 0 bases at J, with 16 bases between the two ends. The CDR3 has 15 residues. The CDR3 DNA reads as TGTGCCAGCTGGGGCCTGGACTACATGAACACTGAAGCTTTCTTT. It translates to CASWGLDYMNTEAFF.

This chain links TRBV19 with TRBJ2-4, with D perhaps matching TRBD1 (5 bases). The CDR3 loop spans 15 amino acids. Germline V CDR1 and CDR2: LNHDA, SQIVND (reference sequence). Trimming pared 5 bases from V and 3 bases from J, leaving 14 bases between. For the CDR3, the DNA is TGTGCCAGTAGTGAGGCCTTAGGGGTCAAAAACATTCAGTACTTC. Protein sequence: CASSEALGVKNIQYF.

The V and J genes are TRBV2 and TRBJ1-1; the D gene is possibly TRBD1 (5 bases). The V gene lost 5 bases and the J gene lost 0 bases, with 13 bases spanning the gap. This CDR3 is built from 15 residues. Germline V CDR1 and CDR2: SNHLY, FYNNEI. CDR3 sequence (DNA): TGTGCCAGCAGTCGAGGGCGGGGGATGAACACTGAAGCTTTCTTT. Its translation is CASSRGRGMNTEAFF.

The CDR3 region is CASSYGTSDHEQYF. Here the CDR3 DNA reads TGTGCCAGCAGTTACGGGACTAGCGACCACGAGCAGTACTTC. The V and J genes are TRBV6-5 and TRBJ2-7; 10 nucleotides agree with TRBD2. V trimming: 2 bases; J trimming: 5 bases; junction bases outside the gene matches: 3. Germline values: CDR1 MNHEY, CDR2 SVGAGI. The CDR3 consists of 14 residues.

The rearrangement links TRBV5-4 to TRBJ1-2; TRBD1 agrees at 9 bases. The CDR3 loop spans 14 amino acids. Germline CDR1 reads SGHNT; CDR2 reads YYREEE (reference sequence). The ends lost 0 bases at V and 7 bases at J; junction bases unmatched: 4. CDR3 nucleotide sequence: TGTGCCAGCAGCTTGGGGACAGGGGAGGGTGGCTACACCTTC. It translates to CASSLGTGEGGYTF.

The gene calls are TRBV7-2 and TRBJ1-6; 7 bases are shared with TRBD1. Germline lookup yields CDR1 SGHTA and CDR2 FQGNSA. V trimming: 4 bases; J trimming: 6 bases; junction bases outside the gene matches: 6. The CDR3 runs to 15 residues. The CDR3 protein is CASSSLTGTNSPLHF. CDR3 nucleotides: TGTGCCAGCAGCTCATTGACAGGGACTAATTCACCCCTCCACTTT.

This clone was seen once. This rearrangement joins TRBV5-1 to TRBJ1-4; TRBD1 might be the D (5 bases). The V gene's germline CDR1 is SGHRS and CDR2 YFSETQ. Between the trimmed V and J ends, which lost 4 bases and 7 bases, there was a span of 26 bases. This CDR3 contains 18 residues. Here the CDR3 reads CASSPTSKGSTVGEKLFF. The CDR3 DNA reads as TGCGCCAGCAGCCCCACCTCCAAGGGGTCTACCGTGGGTGAAAAACTGTTTTTT.

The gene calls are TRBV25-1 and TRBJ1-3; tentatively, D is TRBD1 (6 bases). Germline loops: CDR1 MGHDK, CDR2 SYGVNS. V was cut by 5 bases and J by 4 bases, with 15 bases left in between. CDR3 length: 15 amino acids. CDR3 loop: CASSRPGVGGNTIYF. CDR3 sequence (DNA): TGTGCCAGCAGTCGACCAGGGGTGGGAGGAAACACCATATATTTT.

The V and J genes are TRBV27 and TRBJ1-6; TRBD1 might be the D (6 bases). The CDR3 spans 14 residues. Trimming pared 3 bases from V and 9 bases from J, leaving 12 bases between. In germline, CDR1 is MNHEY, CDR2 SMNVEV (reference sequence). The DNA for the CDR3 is TGTGCCAGCAGTTTCTCGACAGGAGGTTCACCCCTCCACTTT. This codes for CASSFSTGGSPLHF.

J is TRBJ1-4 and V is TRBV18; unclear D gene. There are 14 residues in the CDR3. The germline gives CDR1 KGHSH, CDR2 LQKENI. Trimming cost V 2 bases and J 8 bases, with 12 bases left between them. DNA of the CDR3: TGTGCCAGCTCACCAGAGGGATCGGGAGAAAAACTGTTTTTT. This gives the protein CASSPEGSGEKLFF.

The CDR3 nucleotides are TGTGCCAGCAGTTCCCCGGGGGGGCGGGGTGGCTACACCTTC. This gives the protein CASSSPGGRGGYTF. J is TRBJ1-2 and V is TRBV6-8, with D perhaps matching TRBD1 (6 bases). Germline-derived CDR1 and CDR2 are MNHGY and SAAAGT. Trimming removed 4 bases at V and 7 bases at J, with 16 bases between. The CDR3 runs 14 residues.

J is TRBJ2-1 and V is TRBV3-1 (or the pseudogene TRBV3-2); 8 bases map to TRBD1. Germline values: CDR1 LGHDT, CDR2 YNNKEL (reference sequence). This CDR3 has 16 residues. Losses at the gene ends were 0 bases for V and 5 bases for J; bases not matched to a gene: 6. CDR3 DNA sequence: TGTGCCAGCAGCCAAGATCTCAGACAGGGGAACAATGAGCAGTTCTTC. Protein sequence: CASSQDLRQGNNEQFF.

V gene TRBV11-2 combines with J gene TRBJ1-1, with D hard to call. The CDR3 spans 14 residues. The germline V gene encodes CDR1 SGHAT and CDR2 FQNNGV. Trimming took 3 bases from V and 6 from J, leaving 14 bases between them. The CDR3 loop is CASSFAQIWSEAFF. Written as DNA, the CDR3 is TGTGCCAGCAGCTTTGCTCAGATCTGGTCTGAAGCTTTCTTT.

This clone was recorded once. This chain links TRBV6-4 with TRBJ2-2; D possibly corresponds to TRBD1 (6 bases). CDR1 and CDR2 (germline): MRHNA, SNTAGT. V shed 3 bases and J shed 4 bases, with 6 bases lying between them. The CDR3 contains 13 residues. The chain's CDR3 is CASSEQGTGELFF. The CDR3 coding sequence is TGTGCCAGCAGTGAACAGGGCACCGGGGAGCTGTTTTTT.

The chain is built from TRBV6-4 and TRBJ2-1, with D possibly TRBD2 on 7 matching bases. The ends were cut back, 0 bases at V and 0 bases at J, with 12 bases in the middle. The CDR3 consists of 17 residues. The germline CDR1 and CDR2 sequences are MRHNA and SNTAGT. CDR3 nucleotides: TGTGCCAGCAGTGACTCGGGGGGGGCTGCCTCCTACAATGAGCAGTTCTTC. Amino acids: CASSDSGGAASYNEQFF.